This TCR beta chain derives from a study of molecular identifiers for immune sequencing clone quantification (dated by TCRdb to the late 2010s). Describing the broader study: For a replicate experiment, RNA from approximately 20,000 or 100,000 naive CD8 T cells was divided into five aliquots, and four of the five aliquots were sequenced. This methods study benchmarked molecular-identifier clustering-based TCR repertoire sequencing (MIDCIRS) and TCR RNA copy counting, using CD8 T cells to do so.

On this clonotype itself: Its antigen remains unidentified. One base away there is no much larger clone; base qualities are not given.

Taken from cysteine to phenylalanine, the CDR3 has 15 residues. This entry keeps only the CDR3 DNA: 45 bases, framed from base 1. Trimming leaves V shorter by 3 bases and J shorter by 5 bases, with the junction holding 6 bases beyond the gene matches. Based on the germline V gene, the CDR1 and CDR2 sequences are LGHNA and YNFKEQ. Results and caveats for the whole study, not just this receptor: A single cell's worth of spiked-in Jurkat TCR RNA was reported detectable even among about a million naive CD8 T cells. Spiked-in Jurkat TCR RNA (roughly 10 copies' worth), which is not part of the donor repertoire, was contained in the naive libraries. Identical TCR molecules sharing a barcode could cause highly expanded clone sizes to be underestimated. About three recovered TCR RNA copies per cell were obtained by modeling, versus roughly 9.7 by digital PCR, implying a capture efficiency of approximately 27%. In CMV-specific effector cells, clones with more than 20 RNA copies accounted for over 97% of molecules, whereas in naive cells such clones accounted for under 1%. Without barcode sub-clustering, chimeric consensus sequences inflated TCR diversity; chimeras reached as high as 47%.

Libraries of naive CD8 T cells were generated from roughly 21,000 to 960,000 sorted cells, with 10%, 30% or 50% of the purified RNA used. Naive CD8 T cells, defined as CD8+CD4-CCR7+CD45RA+, were FACS-sorted into RLT Plus buffer on a BD FACSAria II. Approximately 9 TCR copies' worth of Jurkat RNA were spiked into roughly 17,000-1,100,000 naive CD8 T cell samples to test detection sensitivity. CD8 T cells were enriched with RosetteSep CD8+ T Cell Enrichment Cocktail and Ficoll-Paque, followed by ACK red cell lysis. The protocol used for the library was PCR. The sequencer listed for this sample is Illumina HiSeq 4000. Bulk TCR libraries were generated as previously described, with the TCR primers listed in Table S5 used. Total RNA was purified with the Qiagen AllPrep DNA/RNA kit. Reads from multiple sequencing runs of the same library were pooled before analysis. As for the original processing: Reads were retained only if their TCR constant sequence matched exactly, and those retained reads were trimmed to 150 nt and grouped according to their 12-nt molecular barcodes. Reads in each barcode group were sub-clustered using a 15% Levenshtein threshold, and a quality-weighted consensus sequence was built for each RNA molecule. Non-functional sequences were excluded, and lower-count sequences lying one edit away from another sequence were also excluded. Barcode sub-clusters with fewer than 20% of the maximum read count were removed, based on fitting two negative binomial distributions. TCRdb ran its own pipeline on the public reads, namely fastp trimming at Q25 and MiXCR clone calling, and kept in-frame beta chains. Identical CDR3 protein sequences are pooled into one entry, listed with their most common genes and DNA. What appears here as the V and J calls and clone size reflects TCRdb's work, not the paper's. Counted in this sample were about 510,000 distinct CDR3 sequences; 20% to 25% of them appeared once. Approximately 0.8% of the sample lies in the top ten.

The chain employs TRBV4-2 and TRBJ2-4; TRBD2 lines up with 8 middle nucleotides. This clonotype originated in a human donor in good health. Some libraries in this study had Jurkat cell RNA spiked in. Sequenced: naive CD8+ T cells from blood, with Jurkat cell RNA spiked in. The intended sense of this specimen's cell subset or site label: FACS-sorted CD8+CD4-CCR7+CD45RA+ naive T cells. The CDR3 loop reads CASSQSSLAENIQYF. The nucleotide sequence is given as TGTGCCAGCAGCCAGAGCTCACTAGCGGAAAACATTCAGTACTTC.